This T cell receptor beta chain was identified during a study of CD8+ T cells in alopecia areata. Study background: The study gave treated patients oral tofacitinib at 5 to 10 mg twice daily.

As the sequencing template, cDNA was produced by extracting RNA and reverse transcribing it. Sequenced by immunoSEQ multiplex PCR; TCRdb stores in-frame clones only, minus some. This table holds over 150,000 clones, about 60% found once. Treatment indicated: oral pan-JAK inhibitor, 5-10 mg twice daily. Study results and caveats: As there was one nonresponder, how baseline CD8+ expansion relates to response remains uncertain.

The CDR3 consists of 14 residues. The germline V gene encodes CDR1 MGHRA and CDR2 YSYEKL. Trimming removed 4 bases from V and 2 bases from J; junction bases left unmatched: 3. Remarks on this clone: Its antigen remains unknown.

The sample consisted of CD4+ T cells sorted from blood, taken at week 24, from a patient treated with tofacitinib. The chain couples TRBV4-1 to TRBJ2-5; TRBD1 agrees at 8 bases. The TCR comes from a human donor with alopecia areata. The CDR3 reads CASSPQGAQETQYF. CDR3 bases: TGCGCCAGCAGCCCGCAGGGGGCTCAAGAGACCCAGTACTTC.